The rows below give T cell receptor beta chains drawn from one sample of a study of glioma-infiltrating T cells. MiXCR, run by TCRdb on the multiplex PCR reads, gives a single entry per CDR3 protein. This sample has about 380,000 distinct CDR3 sequences, with around 45% found just once. Sequencing used glioma tissue, nonneoplastic brain tissue, or PBMCs (not recorded which). The receptors stem from a human donor with low-grade glioma or glioblastoma, undergoing nonglioma brain surgery, or in good health (not recorded which). The CDR3 runs from the conserved cysteine through the conserved F or W. The D gene is left open where the match is weak. Clone size is not always given. Where it is, it says once, few, many or a class for expanded clones.

>TRBV27|TRBJ2-7|NA|many
TGTGCCAGCAGTTCTCTTCTGGGGATTTACGAGCAGTACTTC
CASSSLLGIYEQYF
>TRBV29-1|TRBJ2-7|TRBD1|NA
TGCAGCGTTGGAAGTGCAGGGGGCCCCAACGAGCAGTACTTC
CSVGSAGGPNEQYF
>TRBV20-1|TRBJ2-3|TRBD2|NA
TGCAGTGCTAGAGATCGTATAGCGGGAGGAGCAGATACGCAGTATTTT
CSARDRIAGGADTQYF
>TRBV7-9|TRBJ2-1|NA|few
TGTGCCAGCAGCTCCCCCGGGACATTCTACAATGAGCAGTTCTTC
CASSSPGTFYNEQFF
>TRBV28|TRBJ1-1|NA|many
TGTGCCAGCAGTTTAGGGGGCGGTGAAGCTTTCTTT
CASSLGGGEAFF
>TRBV9|TRBJ1-3|NA|NA
TGTGCCAGCAGCGCGTCGGGACACGCAAACACCATATATTTT
CASSASGHANTIYF
>TRBV20-1|TRBJ1-6|NA|NA
TGCAGTGCTCTACCAGCAGGGTTTAATTCACCCCTCCACTTT
CSALPAGFNSPLHF
>TRBV6-1|TRBJ1-1|NA|NA
TGTGCCAGCAGAAGGGCTACTCTGGGGGTCGCTGAAGCTTTCTTT
CASRRATLGVAEAFF
>TRBV20-1|TRBJ2-1|NA|NA
TGCAGTGCTAGAGATCGGCACAATGCTTACAATGAGCAGTTCTTC
CSARDRHNAYNEQFF
>TRBV20-1|TRBJ1-2|NA|many
TGCAGTGCCCGGGTTGGGGGCTATGGCTACACCTTC
CSARVGGYGYTF
>TRBV6-5|TRBJ2-1|NA|NA
TGTGCCAGCAGTTACTCAGGGACAAACCACTACAATGAGCAGTTCTTC
CASSYSGTNHYNEQFF
>TRBV7-2|TRBJ2-3|TRBD2|NA
TGTGCCAGCAGCCCTCAACCCGGGACTACCAGCACAGATACGCAGTATTTT
CASSPQPGTTSTDTQYF
>TRBV20-1|TRBJ1-4|NA|few
TGCAGTGCCAGACCGGGTTCTAATGAAAAACTGTTTTTT
CSARPGSNEKLFF
>TRBV5-1|TRBJ2-1|NA|NA
TGCGCCAGCAGCTTTTTAGCGGAAAGCTCCTACAATGAGCAGTTCTTC
CASSFLAESSYNEQFF
>TRBV4-3|TRBJ1-2|NA|NA
TGCGCCAGCAGCCATCCAGGGAGAGGCTACACCTTC
CASSHPGRGYTF
>TRBV19|TRBJ1-5|NA|NA
TGTGCCAGTAGTACACCCCACAGAGATCAGCCCCAGCATTTT
CASSTPHRDQPQHF
>TRBV7-9|TRBJ2-3|NA|few
TGTGCCAGCAGCTTAGTCCGGGGCCGGTGGGATACGCAGTATTTT
CASSLVRGRWDTQYF
>TRBV6-1|TRBJ2-5|TRBD2|NA
TGTGCCACCGGGACTAGCGGTTGGTACCAAAGGACCCAGTACTTC
CATGTSGWYQRTQYF
>TRBV28|TRBJ2-7|TRBD1|NA
TGTGCCAGCAGCCACCCAAAGACAGGGTATAACTACGAGCAGTACTTC
CASSHPKTGYNYEQYF
>TRBV20-1|TRBJ2-1|NA|NA
TGCAGTACCGGGAAGGGTGAGCAGTTCTTC
CSTGKGEQFF
>TRBV20-1|TRBJ2-7|TRBD2|NA
TGCAGTGCTGGTTTCCAGCGGGAGATATACGAGCAGTACTTC
CSAGFQREIYEQYF
>TRBV6-1|TRBJ1-1|TRBD1|many
TGTGCCAGCAGTTATAAGGGGACAGGGGCCCTGAACACTGAAGCTTTCTTT
CASSYKGTGALNTEAFF
>TRBV7-3|TRBJ2-4|TRBD2|few
TGTGCCAGCAGCTTAACAGGGCCTAGCGGGCAAAACATTCAGTACTTC
CASSLTGPSGQNIQYF
>TRBV25-1|TRBJ1-1|NA|NA
TGTGCCAGCAGCCCTAGGGGTTTCAACACTGAAGCTTTCTTT
CASSPRGFNTEAFF